These T cell receptor beta chains were read from a single sample in a study of control samples from healthy donors and cancer patients. Only in-frame clones appear in the TCRdb table, and some are missing; sequencing was by immunoSEQ multiplex PCR. The sample holds roughly 64,000 clones, just over 90% seen once. Material: PBMCs. The receptors come from a woman aged 50 to 60 with colorectal cancer. The conserved cysteine and the conserved F or W are not part of the CDR3 here.

j_call	cdr3_length	v_call	cdr3_aa
TRBJ2-2	15	TRBV11-3	ASSSGTSGRDYGELF
TRBJ2-5	14	TRBV5-5	ASSLPKTGKGETQY
TRBJ1-1	10	TRBV27	ASSPMGGLVR
TRBJ2-2	12	TRBV10-1	ASSEGGRGGELF
TRBJ1-5	12	TRBV2	ASSGVLQYQPQH
TRBJ1-5	14	TRBV5-1	ASSLFPNSPTQPQH
TRBJ1-2	13	TRBV9	ASSVSVFSNYGYT
TRBJ2-2	12	TRBV2	ASSESSFTGELF
TRBJ2-5	13	TRBV3-1/TRBV3-2	ASSQAADGEETQY
TRBJ1-2	8	TRBV19	ASSDRGYT
TRBJ1-1	12	TRBV4-2	ASSQGTGTPEAF
TRBJ1-2	12	TRBV27	ATGYGGFLGGYT
TRBJ2-7	12	TRBV5-1	ASSLGTGGYEQY
TRBJ1-2	13	TRBV4-1	ASSQGDRRDYGYT
TRBJ1-4	12	TRBV15	ATSRGWSNEKLF
TRBJ1-3	13	TRBV19	ASSIDEVPGNTIY
TRBJ1-2	13	TRBV5-1	ASSVGDRESYGYT
TRBJ2-1	19	TRBV5-1	ASNAGPRTSGRVIGVYEQF
TRBJ1-3	14	TRBV4-1	ASSQGSPRARNTIY
TRBJ1-4	9	TRBV12-3/TRBV12-4	ASSLGEKLF
TRBJ2-5	13	TRBV6-5	ASISLTGGMGTQY
TRBJ2-7	10	TRBV30	AWRRGSGEQY
TRBJ1-6	13	TRBV10-2	ASSPIFGYNSPLH
TRBJ2-4	13	TRBV15	ATSTRVRAKNIQY
TRBJ1-4	16	TRBV6-2/TRBV6-3	ASSFGWGLIATNEKLF
TRBJ2-7	12	TRBV6-2/TRBV6-3	ASSLTSGRYEQY
TRBJ2-5	15	TRBV7-2	ASSLWGPPPTGETQY
TRBJ2-5	10	TRBV7-9	ASSVQSETQY
TRBJ1-1	14	TRBV3-1/TRBV3-2	ASSPYPEGAVTEAF
TRBJ2-3	12	TRBV7-8	ASHQRGSTDTQY
TRBJ2-5	13	TRBV27	ASSPFGQGLYTQY
TRBJ1-6	13	TRBV18	ASSSTGIDNSPLH
TRBJ2-7	9	TRBV12-3/TRBV12-4	AVGDSYEQY
TRBJ2-5	14	TRBV5-1	ASSLFATGDGETQY
TRBJ2-1	12	TRBV5-4	ASSSSGVFNEQF
TRBJ2-7	12	TRBV29-1	SVFGTSGGYEQY
TRBJ2-4	12	TRBV7-2	ASSLTPRGNIQY
TRBJ2-7	12	TRBV2	ASSASQGSYEQY
TRBJ2-3	14	TRBV7-8	ASSPRDRGGSDTQY
TRBJ2-6	14	TRBV6-1	ASSELRNSGANVLT